This paragraph covers one T cell receptor beta chain sequence. The sample originates from a study of blood T cell repertoires in COVID-19. Study in general: PBMCs, B-cell-depleted T cells, or T cells were the source of the cDNA or gDNA that made up the material.

Trimming cost V 7 bases and J 8 bases, with 17 bases left between them. Germline V gives CDR1 SQVTM, CDR2 ANQGSEA. CDR3 size: 13 residues. Recruits, aged 18 to 89 years, lived in 24 US areas. Categorization into cohorts depended on clinical history that participants reported. Under the authors' procedure: Reference gene primers were amplified, and this amplification served to estimate nucleated cell counts. Assay used: immunoSEQ multiplex PCR; TCRdb lists only in-frame clones, some missing. V, J and clone size reflect that table, while D and trimming were determined from the DNA. The sample carries under 200,000 clones, 86% recorded once.

Sequenced input: PBMCs or T cells enriched from blood (not recorded which). The receptor comes from a man aged 40-50 years with acute COVID-19. This sequence joins TRBV29-1 and TRBJ1-4; no clear D. The CDR3 protein is CSARLGVWEKLFF. CDR3 in DNA: TGCAGCGCCCGACTCGGGGTATGGGAAAAACTGTTTTTT.